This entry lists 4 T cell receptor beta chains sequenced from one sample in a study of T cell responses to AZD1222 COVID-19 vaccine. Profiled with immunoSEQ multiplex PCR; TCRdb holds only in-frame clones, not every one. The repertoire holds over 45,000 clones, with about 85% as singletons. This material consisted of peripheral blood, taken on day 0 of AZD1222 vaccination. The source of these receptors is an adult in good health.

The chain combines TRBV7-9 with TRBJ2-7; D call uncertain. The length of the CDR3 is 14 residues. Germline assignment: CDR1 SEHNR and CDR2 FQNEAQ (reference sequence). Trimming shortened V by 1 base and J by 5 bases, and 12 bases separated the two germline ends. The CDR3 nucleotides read TGTGCCAGCAGCTTAGGGCCGACTTTAGACGAGCAGTACTTC. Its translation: CASSLGPTLDEQYF.

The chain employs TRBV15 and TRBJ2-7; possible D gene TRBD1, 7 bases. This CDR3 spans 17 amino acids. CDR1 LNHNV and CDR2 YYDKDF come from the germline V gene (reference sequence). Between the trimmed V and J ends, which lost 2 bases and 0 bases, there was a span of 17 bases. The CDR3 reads CATSRRLGGGPSYEQYF. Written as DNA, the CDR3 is TGTGCCACCAGCAGAAGACTTGGAGGGGGCCCCTCCTACGAGCAGTACTTC.

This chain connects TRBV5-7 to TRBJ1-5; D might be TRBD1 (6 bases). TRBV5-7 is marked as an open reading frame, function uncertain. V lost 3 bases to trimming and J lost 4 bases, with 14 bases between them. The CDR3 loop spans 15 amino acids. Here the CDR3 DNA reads TGTGCCAGCAGCTGGACCGGGACACGTAATCAGCCCCAGCATTTT. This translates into CASSWTGTRNQPQHF.

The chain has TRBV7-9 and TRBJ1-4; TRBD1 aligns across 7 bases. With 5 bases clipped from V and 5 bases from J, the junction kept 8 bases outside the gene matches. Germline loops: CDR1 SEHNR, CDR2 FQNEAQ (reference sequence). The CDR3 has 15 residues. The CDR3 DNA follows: TGTGCCAGCAGCCCGACACAGGGGATGAATGAAAAACTGTTTTTT. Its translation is CASSPTQGMNEKLFF. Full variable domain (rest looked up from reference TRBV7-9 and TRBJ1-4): DTGVSQNPRHKITKRGQNVTFRCDPISEHNRLYWYRQTLGQGPEFLTYFQNEAQLEKSRLLSDRFSAERPKGSFSTLEIQRTEQGDSAMYLCASSPTQGMNEKLFFGSGTQLSVL.